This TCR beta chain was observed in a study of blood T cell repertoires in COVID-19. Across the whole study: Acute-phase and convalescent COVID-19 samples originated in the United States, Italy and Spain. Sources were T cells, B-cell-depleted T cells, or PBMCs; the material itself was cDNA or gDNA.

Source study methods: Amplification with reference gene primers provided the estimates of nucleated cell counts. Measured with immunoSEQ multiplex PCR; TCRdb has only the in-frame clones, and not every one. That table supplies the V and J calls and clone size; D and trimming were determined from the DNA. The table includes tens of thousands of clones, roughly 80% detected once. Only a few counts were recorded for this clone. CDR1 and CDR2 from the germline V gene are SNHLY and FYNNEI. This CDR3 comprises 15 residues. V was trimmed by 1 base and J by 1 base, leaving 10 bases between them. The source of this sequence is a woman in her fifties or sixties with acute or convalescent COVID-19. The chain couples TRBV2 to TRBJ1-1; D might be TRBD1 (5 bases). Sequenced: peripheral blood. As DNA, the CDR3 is TGTGCCAGCAGTGAAGTTGGTCAGGGGAACACTGAAGCTTTCTTT. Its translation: CASSEVGQGNTEAFF. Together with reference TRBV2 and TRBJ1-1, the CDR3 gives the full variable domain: EPEVTQTPSHQVTQMGQEVILRCVPISNHLYFYWYRQILGQKVEFLVSFYNNEISEKSEIFDDQFSVERPDGSNFTLKIRSTKLEDSAMYFCASSEVGQGNTEAFFGQGTRLTVV.